Following are 6 T cell receptor beta chains from one sample sequenced in a study of Ad26.COV2.S vaccination and SARS-CoV-2 variants. The protocol was immunoSEQ multiplex PCR, while the TCRdb copy is restricted to in-frame clones and leaves out a portion. The profile shows around 450,000 clones, 90% of them singletons. Treatment here: some 20 received Ad26.COV2.S at low or high dose, single or two shots; roughly 5 received placebo; per-sample allocation not given. The investigators took samples on day 63 after the first vaccine or placebo injection. The sample consisted of peripheral blood, taken in a trial of Ad26.COV2.S vaccine versus placebo. The receptor source for this set is a person aged 18-65 years who received the Ad26.COV2.S COVID-19 vaccine or a placebo.

The genes are TRBV6-4 and TRBJ2-2; the D gene is possibly TRBD2 (5 bases). Germline CDR1 and CDR2: MRHNA and SNTAGT. CDR3 length: 13 residues. Trimming took off 3 bases at V and 6 bases at J, with 8 bases between the two ends. The CDR3 sequence is CASSERVAGELFF. In nucleotides, the CDR3 is TGTGCCAGCAGTGAGCGGGTTGCCGGGGAGCTGTTTTTT.

The J gene is TRBJ2-7, the V gene TRBV7-8, with D tentatively TRBD2 (5 bases). Germline CDR1 is SGHVS and CDR2 is FQNEAQ. The length of the CDR3 is 15 residues. The ends were cut back, 2 bases at V and 3 bases at J, with 14 bases in the middle. The CDR3 reads CASSLSEGRGYEQYF. The CDR3 DNA is TGTGCCAGCAGCTTAAGTGAGGGAAGAGGCTACGAGCAGTACTTC.

This CDR3 reads CASSLSQGNTGQPQHF. The CDR3, as DNA: TGTGCCAGCAGTTTATCACAGGGGAATACGGGTCAGCCCCAGCATTTT. The chain recombines TRBV28 with TRBJ1-5; TRBD1 agrees at 7 bases. This CDR3 has 16 amino acids. The V gene's germline CDR1 is MDHEN and CDR2 SYDVKM. The J segment lost 6 bases and the V segment lost 1 base, leaving 9 bases of the junction unmatched.

The chain employs TRBV18 and TRBJ1-4; D uncertain. The CDR3 length is 15 residues. CDR1 and CDR2 (germline): KGHSH, LQKENI. V was trimmed by 2 bases and J by 2 bases, leaving 9 bases between them. The chain's CDR3 is CASSPKATTNEKLFF. Written as DNA, the CDR3 is TGTGCCAGCTCACCAAAGGCTACGACTAATGAAAAACTGTTTTTT.

This chain joins TRBV7-2 and TRBJ2-3; 9 nucleotides line up with TRBD2. Germline-derived CDR1 and CDR2 are SGHTA and FQGNSA. The ends lost 2 bases at V and 2 bases at J; junction bases unmatched: 11. CDR3 length: 18 residues. DNA for the CDR3: TGTGCCAGCAGCTTAAAAATCCCGGCTAGCGGGAACACAGATACGCAGTATTTT. This codes for CASSLKIPASGNTDTQYF.

This clone was seen only once. The CDR3 reads CASSFGTGTNEKLFF. As DNA, the CDR3 is TGCGCCAGCAGCTTTGGGACAGGGACTAATGAAAAACTGTTTTTT. The V and J genes are TRBV5-1 and TRBJ1-4; 9 nucleotides align to TRBD1. Germline loops: CDR1 SGHRS, CDR2 YFSETQ. Trimming removed 2 bases from V and 2 bases from J; junction bases left unmatched: 1. The CDR3 totals 15 residues.